The 22 T cell receptor beta chains given below trace back to one sample, sequenced in a study of Graves' ophthalmopathy and Graves' hyperthyroidism (dated by TCRdb to about 2018). Sequencing relied on an Illumina HiSeq 2000. For repertoire sequencing, TCR beta CDR3 regions were amplified from RNA transcripts. HTBI primers and the Qiagen OneStep RT-PCR kit were used in a first-round RT-PCR, which was followed by a second-round multiplex PCR, size selection and purification. TCRdb reprocessed the public reads (quality trimming at Q25 with fastp, clone calling with MiXCR) and kept in-frame beta chains. Entries are consolidated by CDR3 protein sequence, retaining the most common genes and DNA. Present in this sample are some 250,000 distinct CDR3 sequences, about 47% of which were seen just once. The biggest ten clones account for roughly 45% of the sample. Sequencing was carried out using peripheral blood. The receptors originated from an adult man with Graves' ophthalmopathy.

On this clonotype itself: A clone one base away is much larger, so this may be a read error. The chain joins TRBV29-1 to TRBJ1-1; D remains ambiguous. This CDR3 is 13 amino acids long. Between the trimmed V and J ends, which lost 3 bases and 1 base, there was a span of 9 bases. The germline V gene has CDR1 SQVTM and CDR2 ANQGSEA. CDR3 region: CSVDSIPNTEAFF. Here the CDR3 DNA reads TGCAGCGTTGATTCCATTCCGAACACTGAAGCTTTCTTT.

Only a few counts were recorded for this clonotype. The chain couples TRBV11-2 to TRBJ1-1; D not resolved. This CDR3 contains 13 residues. CDR1 and CDR2 from the germline V gene are SGHAT and FQNNGV. V was clipped by 4 bases and J by 4 bases, with 10 bases between them. The DNA of the CDR3 is TGTGCCAGCAGCTGGGAGGGTATCACTGAAGCTTTCTTT. This sequence encodes CASSWEGITEAFF.

Concerning this clonotype itself: One junction end does not reproduce the germline sequence, and a read error may be involved. This chain joins TRBV7-1 and TRBJ2-6; TRBD2 might be the D (6 bases). TRBV7-1 is an ORF, with its function uncertain. This CDR3 comprises 15 residues. DNA of the CDR3: TGTGCCAGCAGTCCCGGGGACTCTGGGGCCTACGTCCTGACTTTC. Protein: CASSPGDSGAYVLTF.

Comments on this clonotype: This may come from a read error, since a much larger clone is one base off. This chain's CDR3 is CASNFYRDPGYTF. CDR3 nucleotides: TGTGCCAGCAACTTCTACAGGGATCCTGGCTACACCTTC. This sequence joins TRBV7-8 and TRBJ1-2; TRBD1 is a possible D gene (6 bases). V lost 7 bases to trimming and J lost 7 bases, with 16 bases between them. There are 13 residues in the CDR3. Germline CDR1 reads SGHVS; CDR2 reads FQNEAQ.

CDR3 nucleotide sequence: TGTGCCAGCAGCACAGGACACCATCAGCCCCAGCATTTT. This encodes CASSTGHHQPQHF. This rearrangement joins TRBV12-3 or TRBV12-4 to TRBJ1-5, with D tentatively TRBD1 (5 bases). The ends were cut back, 6 bases at V and 5 bases at J, with 11 bases in the middle. The CDR3 spans 13 residues.

The chain has TRBV2 and TRBJ1-1, with 10 bases that match TRBD1. Per germline, CDR1 SNHLY and CDR2 FYNNEI. This CDR3 comprises 13 residues. Unmatched junction bases numbered 4, after V lost 6 bases and J lost 6 bases. CDR3 protein: CASRDRGGSEAFF. The CDR3 bases are TGTGCCAGCAGGGACAGGGGGGGTTCTGAAGCTTTCTTT.

J is TRBJ1-2 and V is TRBV7-8, with 7 bases fitting TRBD1. In germline, CDR1 is SGHVS, CDR2 FQNEAQ. The V segment lost 5 bases and the J segment 4 bases; nucleotides outside the gene matches: 13. There are 16 residues in the CDR3. CDR3 sequence (DNA): TGTGCCAGCAGCCCCCAGTGGGGGCAGGGGGTCTATGGCTACACCTTC. Translated: CASSPQWGQGVYGYTF.

This clonotype was seen at least ten times. V and J are TRBV5-1 and TRBJ1-3; no clear D gene. The CDR3 consists of 16 residues. The V end lost 4 bases, the J end lost 4 bases, and 18 bases lay between the germline ends. The germline V gene has CDR1 SGHRS and CDR2 YFSETQ. The CDR3 spells CASSPSSTARGNTIYF. DNA of the CDR3: TGCGCCAGCAGCCCCTCCTCCACAGCCAGGGGAAACACCATATATTTT.

V usage is TRBV9 and J usage is TRBJ1-5; 9 positions agree with TRBD1. The CDR3 is made up of 13 amino acids. The ends lost 6 bases at V and 7 bases at J; junction bases unmatched: 5. Germline values: CDR1 SGDLS, CDR2 YYNGEE. CDR3 nucleotide sequence: TGTGCCAGCAACAGGGGGCCGGGACAGCCCCAGCATTTT. This translates into CASNRGPGQPQHF.

With respect to this clonotype: The conserved phenylalanine or tryptophan normally closing the CDR3 is absent here, so this likely arose from a read error. The rearrangement uses TRBV29-1 and TRBJ2-5; TRBD2 aligns across 9 bases. The J call may be faulty, since TRBJ2-7 better matches the DNA end. In germline, CDR1 is SQVTM, CDR2 ANQGSEA. The CDR3 is made up of 14 amino acids. CDR3 in DNA: TGCAGCGTTGAAGTGGCGGGAGGGCAATACGAGCAGTACCTC. It specifies CSVEVAGGQYEQYL.

This chain joins TRBV28 and TRBJ1-2; 9 bases align to TRBD1. The CDR3 is 12 residues long. Per germline, CDR1 MDHEN and CDR2 SYDVKM. V lost 10 bases to trimming and J lost 6 bases; unmatched junction nucleotides: 6. The CDR3 DNA reads TGTGCCATCCCACAGGGGGCGCATGGCTACACCTTC. This encodes CAIPQGAHGYTF.

Of note for this clonotype: This may arise from a read error, as a much more abundant clone is one base away. The chain has TRBV10-3 and TRBJ1-2; 9 bases match TRBD1. The CDR3 sequence is 16 residues long. Germline-derived CDR1 and CDR2 are ENHRY and SYGVKD. Germline trimming cut 0 bases from V and 3 bases from J; bases unmatched to any gene: 5. CDR3 nucleotides: TGTGCCATCAGTGAGTCGAAACAGGGGGCGGACTATGGCTACACCTTC. Its protein is CAISESKQGADYGYTF.

The chain has TRBV5-4 and TRBJ2-7; 11 positions agree with TRBD2. Germline V gene data show CDR1 as SGHNT and CDR2 as YYREEE (reference sequence). The CDR3 spans 17 residues. After removal of 4 bases from V and 5 bases from J, the junction contained 14 bases not matched to a gene. For the CDR3, the DNA is TGTGCCAGCAGCCCGAACCCGACTAGCGGGAATGTCGACGAGCAGTACTTC. Translation: CASSPNPTSGNVDEQYF.

In this sample, this clonotype turned up a few times. The chain is built from TRBV9 and TRBJ1-4; D may be TRBD1 (5 bases). The ends were cut back, 3 bases at V and 10 bases at J, with 13 bases in the middle. The CDR3 totals 13 residues. Germline CDR1 SGDLS, CDR2 YYNGEE. In nucleotides, the CDR3 is TGTGCCAGCAGCGCGGGGACCGGAGGAAAACTGTTTTTT. Translating gives CASSAGTGGKLFF. Full variable domain (missing parts from reference TRBV9 and TRBJ1-4): DSGVTQTPKHLITATGQRVTLRCSPRSGDLSVYWYQQSLDQGLQFLIQYYNGEERAKGNILERFSAQQFPDLHSELNLSSLELGDSALYFCASSAGTGGKLFFGSGTQLSVL.

The CDR3 reads CASSPRGTRSYEQYF. CDR3 sequence (DNA): TGTGCCAGCTCACCAAGGGGGACTAGGAGCTACGAGCAGTACTTC. The V and J genes are TRBV18 and TRBJ2-7; 8 bases fit TRBD2. The germline V gene encodes CDR1 KGHSH and CDR2 LQKENI. The length of the CDR3 is 15 residues. V dropped 2 bases and J dropped 3; count of bases not matched to a gene: 6.

The V and J genes are TRBV29-1 and TRBJ2-3; D not resolved. The germline V and J ends were trimmed by 1 base and 5 bases, with 4 bases remaining between them. CDR3 length equals 11 residues. Germline V gene sequence: CDR1 SQVTM, CDR2 ANQGSEA. The CDR3, as DNA: TGCAGCGTTGAAGGCAGAGATACGCAGTATTTT. As protein: CSVEGRDTQYF.

The chain joins TRBV6-6 to TRBJ2-2; no clear D gene. The CDR3 sequence is 15 residues long. Trimming stripped 2 bases from V and 2 bases from J, with 9 bases between. CDR1 is MNHNY and CDR2 is SVGAGI in the germline V gene (reference sequence). The CDR3 region is CASSYPTGNTGELFF. Written as DNA, the CDR3 is TGTGCCAGCAGTTACCCGACCGGAAACACCGGGGAGCTGTTTTTT.

Details on this clonotype: One end of the junction fails to match germline, which may point to a read error. The rearrangement uses TRBV5-4 and TRBJ1-6; D is undetermined. This CDR3 has 15 amino acids. Germline loops: CDR1 SGHNT, CDR2 YYREEE (reference sequence). The CDR3 sequence is CAGSFSSDRNSPLHF. CDR3 DNA sequence: TGTGCCGGCAGCTTCTCTTCGGACCGAAATTCACCCCTCCACTTT.

The rearrangement joins TRBV7-2 to TRBJ1-1; possibly TRBD1 for D (5 bases). Germline CDR1 SGHTA, CDR2 FQGNSA. V was shortened by 3 bases and J by 0 bases, with 14 bases between the two germline ends. This CDR3 has 16 residues. Written as DNA, the CDR3 is TGTGCCAGCAGCTTGGCCCAGGGCCTGATGAACACTGAAGCTTTCTTT. This codes for CASSLAQGLMNTEAFF.

This clonotype was picked up many times. This chain joins TRBV11-2 and TRBJ2-5; no reliable D call. Germline V CDR1 and CDR2: SGHAT, FQNNGV. The CDR3 runs 13 residues. V dropped 5 bases and J dropped 4 bases, with 11 bases sitting between them. Written as DNA, the CDR3 is TGTGCCAGCAGCCCACGACCCGTAGAGACCCAGTACTTC. It codes for CASSPRPVETQYF.

The rearrangement joins TRBV19 to TRBJ2-5; the D gene could be TRBD1 or TRBD2 (5 bases each). Germline V CDR1 and CDR2: LNHDA, SQIVND (reference sequence). The CDR3 runs 15 residues. The V end was cut by 10 bases, the J end by 2 bases, with 20 bases between. CDR3: CATSNGPGRQETQYF. The CDR3 DNA reads as TGTGCCACAAGTAACGGACCGGGACGTCAAGAGACCCAGTACTTC. Full variable domain (rest looked up from reference TRBV19 and TRBJ2-5): DGGITQSPKYLFRKEGQNVTLSCEQNLNHDAMYWYRQDPGQGLRLIYYSQIVNDFQKGDIAEGYSVSREKKESFPLTVTSAQKNPTAFYLCATSNGPGRQETQYFGPGTRLLVL.

The chain links TRBV20-1 to TRBJ2-2; 8 bases are a match to TRBD2. Germline loops: CDR1 DFQATT, CDR2 SNEGSKA (reference sequence). The V and J ends lost 8 bases and 3 bases, in that order; junction bases with no gene match: 8. This CDR3 has 14 residues. The CDR3 protein is CSSPGRVDTGELFF. The CDR3 region has the DNA TGCAGTTCTCCCGGGAGGGTGGACACCGGGGAGCTGTTTTTT.